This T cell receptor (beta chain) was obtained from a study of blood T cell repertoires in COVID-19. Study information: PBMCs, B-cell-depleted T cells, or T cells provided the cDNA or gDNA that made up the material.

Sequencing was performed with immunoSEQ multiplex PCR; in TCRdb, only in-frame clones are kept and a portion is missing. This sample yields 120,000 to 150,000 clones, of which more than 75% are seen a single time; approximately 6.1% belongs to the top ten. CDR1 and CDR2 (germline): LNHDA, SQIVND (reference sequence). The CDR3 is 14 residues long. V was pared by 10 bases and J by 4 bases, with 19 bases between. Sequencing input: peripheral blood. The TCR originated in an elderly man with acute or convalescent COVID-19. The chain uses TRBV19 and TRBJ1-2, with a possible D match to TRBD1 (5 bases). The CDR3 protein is CATQDSPRAYGYTF. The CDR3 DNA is TGTGCCACTCAAGACTCCCCCAGGGCCTATGGCTACACCTTC.